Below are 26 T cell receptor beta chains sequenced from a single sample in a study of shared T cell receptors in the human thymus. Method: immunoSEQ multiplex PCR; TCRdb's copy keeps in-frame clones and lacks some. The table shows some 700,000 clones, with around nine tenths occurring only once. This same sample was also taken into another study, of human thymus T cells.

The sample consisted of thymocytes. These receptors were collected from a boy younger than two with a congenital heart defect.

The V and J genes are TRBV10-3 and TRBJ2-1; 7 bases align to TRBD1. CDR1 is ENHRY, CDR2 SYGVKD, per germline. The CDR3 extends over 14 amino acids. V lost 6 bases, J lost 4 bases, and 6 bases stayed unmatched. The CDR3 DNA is TGTGCCATCAGATCGGGGACAGCTTACAATGAGCAGTTCTTC. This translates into CAIRSGTAYNEQFF.

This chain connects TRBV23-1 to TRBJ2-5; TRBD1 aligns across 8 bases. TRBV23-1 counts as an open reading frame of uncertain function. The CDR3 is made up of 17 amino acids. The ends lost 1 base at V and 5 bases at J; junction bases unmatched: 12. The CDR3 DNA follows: TGCGCCAGCAGTCAATTCATCTTTCGGACAGGGAAGGAGACCCAGTACTTC. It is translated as CASSQFIFRTGKETQYF.

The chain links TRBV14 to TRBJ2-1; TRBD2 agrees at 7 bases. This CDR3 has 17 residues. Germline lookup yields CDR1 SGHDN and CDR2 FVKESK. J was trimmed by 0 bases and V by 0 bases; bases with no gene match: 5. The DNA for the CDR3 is TGTGCCAGCAGCCAAGATCGGGGCGGGAGCTCCTACAATGAGCAGTTCTTC. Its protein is CASSQDRGGSSYNEQFF.

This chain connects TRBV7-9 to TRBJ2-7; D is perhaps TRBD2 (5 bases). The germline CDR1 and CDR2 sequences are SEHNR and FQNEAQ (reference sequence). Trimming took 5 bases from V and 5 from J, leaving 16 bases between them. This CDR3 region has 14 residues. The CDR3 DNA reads TGTGCCAGCAGCCCGGCCGGGAATTTTCACGAGCAGTACTTC. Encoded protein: CASSPAGNFHEQYF.

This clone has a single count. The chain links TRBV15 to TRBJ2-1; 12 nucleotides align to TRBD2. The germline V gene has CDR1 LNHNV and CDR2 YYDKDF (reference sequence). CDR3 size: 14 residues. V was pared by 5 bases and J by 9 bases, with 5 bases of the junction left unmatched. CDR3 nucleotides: TGTGCCACCAGCGGGGGACTAGCGGGTTCTGAGCAGTTCTTC. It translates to CATSGGLAGSEQFF.

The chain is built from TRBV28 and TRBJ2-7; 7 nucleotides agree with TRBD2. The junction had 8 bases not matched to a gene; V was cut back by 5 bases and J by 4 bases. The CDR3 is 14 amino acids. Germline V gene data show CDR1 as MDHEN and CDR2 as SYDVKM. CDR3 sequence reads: CASSPTWGGYEQYF. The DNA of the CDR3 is TGTGCCAGCAGTCCCACCTGGGGAGGGTACGAGCAGTACTTC.

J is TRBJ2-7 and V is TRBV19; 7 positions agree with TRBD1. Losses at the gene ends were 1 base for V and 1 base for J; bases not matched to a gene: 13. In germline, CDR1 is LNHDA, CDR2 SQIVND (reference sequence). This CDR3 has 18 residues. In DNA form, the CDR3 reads TGTGCCAGTAGTATAGGAAGCCCCGACAGGGTGGTTTCCTACGAGCAGTACTTC. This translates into CASSIGSPDRVVSYEQYF.

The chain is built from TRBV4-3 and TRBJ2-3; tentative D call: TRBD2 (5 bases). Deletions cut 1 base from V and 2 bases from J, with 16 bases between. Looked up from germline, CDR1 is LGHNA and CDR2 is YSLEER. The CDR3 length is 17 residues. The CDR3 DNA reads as TGCGCCAGCAGCCAAGGGGTCGGGCAGCGGCACACAGATACGCAGTATTTT. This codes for CASSQGVGQRHTDTQYF.

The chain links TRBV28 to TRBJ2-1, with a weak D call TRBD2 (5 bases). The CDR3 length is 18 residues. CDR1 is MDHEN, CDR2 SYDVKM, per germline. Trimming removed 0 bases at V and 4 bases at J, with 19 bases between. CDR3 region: CASSLCKGGVGDYNEQFF. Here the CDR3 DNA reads TGTGCCAGCAGTTTATGCAAGGGCGGCGTCGGGGATTACAATGAGCAGTTCTTC.

The CDR3 nucleotides read TGTGCCATCAGTGAGTCGAGTACGGGACACCGTAATGAAAAACTGTTTTTT. It encodes CAISESSTGHRNEKLFF. The rearrangement links TRBV10-3 to TRBJ1-4; the D gene is possibly TRBD1 (6 bases). The CDR3 extends over 17 amino acids. Germline V lookup: CDR1 ENHRY, CDR2 SYGVKD. Deletions cut 0 bases from V and 4 bases from J, with 15 bases between.

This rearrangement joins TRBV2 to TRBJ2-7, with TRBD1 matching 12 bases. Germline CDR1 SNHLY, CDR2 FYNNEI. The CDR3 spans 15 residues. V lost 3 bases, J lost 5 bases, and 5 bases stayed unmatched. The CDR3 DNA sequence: TGTGCCAGCAGTGAGGGACAGGGGGCTCGGGACGAGCAGTACTTC. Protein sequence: CASSEGQGARDEQYF.

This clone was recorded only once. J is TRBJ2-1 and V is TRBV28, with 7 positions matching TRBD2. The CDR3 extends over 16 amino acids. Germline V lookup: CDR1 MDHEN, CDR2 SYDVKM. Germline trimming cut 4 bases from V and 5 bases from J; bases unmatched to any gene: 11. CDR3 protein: CASSWGGTKVDNEQFF. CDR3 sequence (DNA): TGTGCCAGCAGTTGGGGGGGGACTAAGGTCGACAATGAGCAGTTCTTC.

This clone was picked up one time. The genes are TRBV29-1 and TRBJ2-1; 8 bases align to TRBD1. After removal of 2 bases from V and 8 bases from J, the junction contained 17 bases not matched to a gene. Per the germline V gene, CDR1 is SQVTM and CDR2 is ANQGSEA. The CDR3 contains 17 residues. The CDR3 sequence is CSVELPGTGIRGYEQFF. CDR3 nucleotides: TGCAGCGTTGAACTCCCTGGGACAGGTATTAGGGGGTATGAGCAGTTCTTC.

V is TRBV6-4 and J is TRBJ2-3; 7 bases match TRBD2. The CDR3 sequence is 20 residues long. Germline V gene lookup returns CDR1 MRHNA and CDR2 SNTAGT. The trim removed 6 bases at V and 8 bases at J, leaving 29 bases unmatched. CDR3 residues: CASRDHGKRDKPYMGGTQYF. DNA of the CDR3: TGTGCCAGCAGAGACCATGGGAAGCGGGATAAACCATACATGGGGGGTACGCAGTATTTT.

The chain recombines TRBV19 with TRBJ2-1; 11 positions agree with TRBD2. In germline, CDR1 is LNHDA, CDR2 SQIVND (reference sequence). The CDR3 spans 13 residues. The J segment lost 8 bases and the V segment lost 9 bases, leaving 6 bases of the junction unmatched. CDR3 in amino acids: CASTSGRGDEQFF. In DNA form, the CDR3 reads TGTGCCAGCACTAGCGGGAGAGGGGATGAGCAGTTCTTC.

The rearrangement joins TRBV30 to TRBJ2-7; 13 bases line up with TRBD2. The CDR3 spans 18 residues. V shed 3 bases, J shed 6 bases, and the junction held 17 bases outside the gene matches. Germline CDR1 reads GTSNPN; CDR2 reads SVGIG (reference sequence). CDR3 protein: CAWSEQTRTSGRWPEQYF. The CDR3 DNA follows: TGTGCCTGGAGCGAACAAACCCGGACTAGCGGGAGATGGCCCGAGCAGTACTTC.

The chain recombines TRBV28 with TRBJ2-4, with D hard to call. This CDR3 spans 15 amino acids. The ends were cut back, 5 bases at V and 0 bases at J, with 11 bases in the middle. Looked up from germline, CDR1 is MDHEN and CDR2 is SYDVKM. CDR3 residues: CASSRYSVAKNIQYF. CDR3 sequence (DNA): TGTGCCAGCAGTCGATATTCGGTAGCCAAAAACATTCAGTACTTC.

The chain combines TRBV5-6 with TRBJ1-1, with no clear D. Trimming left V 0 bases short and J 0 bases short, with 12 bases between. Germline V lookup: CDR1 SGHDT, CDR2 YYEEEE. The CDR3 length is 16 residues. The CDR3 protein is CASSLAPRGMNTEAFF. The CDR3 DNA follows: TGTGCCAGCAGCTTGGCCCCCCGGGGAATGAACACTGAAGCTTTCTTT.

The CDR3 sequence is CASSRRAGADQPQHF. The DNA for the CDR3 is TGTGCCAGCAGTAGAAGGGCGGGGGCTGATCAGCCCCAGCATTTT. This chain joins TRBV28 and TRBJ1-5, with D perhaps matching TRBD1 (6 bases). This CDR3 region has 15 residues. Per germline, CDR1 MDHEN and CDR2 SYDVKM. Deletions cut 5 bases from V and 5 bases from J, with 16 bases between.

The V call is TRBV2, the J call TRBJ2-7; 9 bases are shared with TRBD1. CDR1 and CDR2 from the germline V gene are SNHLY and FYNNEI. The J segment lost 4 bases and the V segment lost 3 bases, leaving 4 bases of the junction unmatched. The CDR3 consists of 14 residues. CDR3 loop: CASSEGTGSYEQYF. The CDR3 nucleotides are TGTGCCAGCAGTGAGGGGACAGGGTCTTACGAGCAGTACTTC. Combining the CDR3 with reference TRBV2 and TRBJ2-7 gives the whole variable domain EPEVTQTPSHQVTQMGQEVILRCVPISNHLYFYWYRQILGQKVEFLVSFYNNEISEKSEIFDDQFSVERPDGSNFTLKIRSTKLEDSAMYFCASSEGTGSYEQYFGPGTRLTVT.

CDR3 amino acids: CATSRDRRGGRANTGELFF. CDR3 sequence (DNA): TGTGCCACCAGCAGAGACCGCCGTGGTGGGCGGGCGAACACCGGGGAGCTGTTTTTT. This chain connects TRBV15 to TRBJ2-2; maybe TRBD2 (5 bases). In germline, CDR1 is LNHNV, CDR2 YYDKDF (reference sequence). V was clipped by 0 bases and J by 0 bases, with 17 bases between them. CDR3 length: 19 residues.

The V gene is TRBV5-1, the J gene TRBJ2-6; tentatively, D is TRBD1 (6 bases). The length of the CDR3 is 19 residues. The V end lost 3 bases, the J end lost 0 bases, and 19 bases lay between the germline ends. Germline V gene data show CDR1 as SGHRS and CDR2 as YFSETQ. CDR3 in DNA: TGCGCCAGCAGCTCGGGTACAGGGCGAATAGACTCTGGGGCCAACGTCCTGACTTTC. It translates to CASSSGTGRIDSGANVLTF.

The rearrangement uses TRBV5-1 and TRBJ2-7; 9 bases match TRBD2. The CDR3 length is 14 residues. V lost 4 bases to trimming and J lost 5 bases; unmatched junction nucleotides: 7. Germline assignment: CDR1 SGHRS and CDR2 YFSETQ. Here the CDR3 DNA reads TGCGCCAGCAGCCTAGCGGGAAGGCTTGACGAGCAGTACTTC. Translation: CASSLAGRLDEQYF.

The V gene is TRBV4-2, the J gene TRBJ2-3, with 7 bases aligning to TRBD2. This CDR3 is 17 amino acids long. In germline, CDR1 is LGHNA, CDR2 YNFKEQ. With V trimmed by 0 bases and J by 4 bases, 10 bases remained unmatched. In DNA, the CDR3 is TGTGCCAGCAGCCAAGATCGGGCGGGAGAACAGCCAGATACGCAGTATTTT. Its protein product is CASSQDRAGEQPDTQYF.

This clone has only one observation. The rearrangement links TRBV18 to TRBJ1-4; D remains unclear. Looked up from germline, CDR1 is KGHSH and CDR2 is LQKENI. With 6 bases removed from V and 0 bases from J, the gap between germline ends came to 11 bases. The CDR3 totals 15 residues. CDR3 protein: CASSPRVSTNEKLFF. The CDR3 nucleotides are TGTGCCAGCTCCCCGCGGGTCTCAACTAATGAAAAACTGTTTTTT.

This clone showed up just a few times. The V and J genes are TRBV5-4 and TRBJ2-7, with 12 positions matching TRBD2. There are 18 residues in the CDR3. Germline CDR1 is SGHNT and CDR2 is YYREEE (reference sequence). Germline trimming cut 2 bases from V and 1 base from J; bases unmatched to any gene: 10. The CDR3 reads CASSFRSPGLAGSYEQYF. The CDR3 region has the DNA TGTGCCAGCAGCTTCCGTTCGCCGGGACTAGCGGGTTCCTACGAGCAGTACTTC.